The clone carrying this T cell receptor (beta chain) has a handful of counts. Antigen specificity is unknown. TCRdb recomputed calls from the 5' RACE reads with MiXCR, one row per CDR3 protein. This sample has some 73,000 distinct CDR3 sequences; around 7.3% occur once, and the top ten carry 41%. The data originate from a study of T cells after yellow fever vaccination. Study conclusions and caveats: Contaminants from the bulk population, in the form of abundant clonotypes, could be found in FACS-sorted repertoires.

Trimming left V 3 bases short and J 6 bases short, with 15 bases between. The germline CDR1 and CDR2 sequences are MDHEN and SYDVKM. The CDR3 totals 14 residues. This material consisted of CD8+ T cells sorted from PBMCs, taken on the day of the yellow fever booster vaccination. The chain carries TRBV28 and TRBJ2-7; no definite D call. This receptor was obtained from a man aged 25-45 years who received the YFV17D yellow fever vaccine. The CDR3, as DNA: TGTGCCAGCAGTTTCGGATTTGCCCATAGCGAGCAGTACTTC. Protein product: CASSFGFAHSEQYF.